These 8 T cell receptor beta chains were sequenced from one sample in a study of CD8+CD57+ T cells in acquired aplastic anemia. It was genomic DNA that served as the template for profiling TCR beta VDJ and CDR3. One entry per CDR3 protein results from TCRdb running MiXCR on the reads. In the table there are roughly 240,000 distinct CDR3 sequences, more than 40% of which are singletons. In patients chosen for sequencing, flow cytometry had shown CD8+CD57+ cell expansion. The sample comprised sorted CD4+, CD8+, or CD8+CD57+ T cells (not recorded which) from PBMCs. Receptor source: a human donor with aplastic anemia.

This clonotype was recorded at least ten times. The CDR3 region has the DNA TGTGCCAGCAGCCAGGGACAGGGGGCACTGGAGACCCAGTACTTC. Its protein is CASSQGQGALETQYF. This chain joins TRBV7-6 and TRBJ2-5; 12 bases fit TRBD1. Germline CDR1 and CDR2: SGHVS and FNYEAQ. The CDR3 is 15 residues long. With 5 bases clipped from V and 5 bases from J, the junction kept 6 bases outside the gene matches.

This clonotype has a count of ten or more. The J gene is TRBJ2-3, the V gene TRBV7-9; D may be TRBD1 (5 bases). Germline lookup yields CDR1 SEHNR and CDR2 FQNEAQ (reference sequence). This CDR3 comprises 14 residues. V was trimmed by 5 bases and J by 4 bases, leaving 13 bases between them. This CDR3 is CASSGEMGPDTQYF. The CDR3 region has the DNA TGTGCCAGCAGCGGCGAAATGGGGCCAGATACGCAGTATTTT.

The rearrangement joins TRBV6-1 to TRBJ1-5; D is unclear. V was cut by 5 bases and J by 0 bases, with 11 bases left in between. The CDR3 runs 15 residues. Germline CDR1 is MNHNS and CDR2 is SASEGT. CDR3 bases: TGTGCCAGCAGTTTGATGGGCCATAGCAATCAGCCCCAGCATTTT. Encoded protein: CASSLMGHSNQPQHF.

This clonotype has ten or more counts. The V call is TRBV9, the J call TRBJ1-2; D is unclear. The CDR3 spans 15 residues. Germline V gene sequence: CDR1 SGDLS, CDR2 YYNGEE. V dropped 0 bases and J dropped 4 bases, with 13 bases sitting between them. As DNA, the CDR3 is TGTGCCAGCAGCGTAGACGAGGGCCAGACCTATGGCTACACCTTC. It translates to CASSVDEGQTYGYTF. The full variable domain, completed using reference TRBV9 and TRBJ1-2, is DSGVTQTPKHLITATGQRVTLRCSPRSGDLSVYWYQQSLDQGLQFLIQYYNGEERAKGNILERFSAQQFPDLHSELNLSSLELGDSALYFCASSVDEGQTYGYTFGSGTRLTVV.

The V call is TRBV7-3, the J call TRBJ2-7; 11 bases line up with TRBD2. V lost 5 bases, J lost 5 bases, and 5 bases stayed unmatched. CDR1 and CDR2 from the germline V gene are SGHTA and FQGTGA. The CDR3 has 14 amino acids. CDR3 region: CASSLGTSGNEQYF. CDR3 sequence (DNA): TGTGCCAGCAGCCTCGGGACTAGCGGAAACGAGCAGTACTTC. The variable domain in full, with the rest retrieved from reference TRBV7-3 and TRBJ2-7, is GAGVSQTPSNKVTEKGKYVELRCDPISGHTALYWYRQSLGQGPEFLIYFQGTGAADDSGLPNDRFFAVRPEGSVSTLKIQRTERGDSAVYLCASSLGTSGNEQYFGPGTRLTVT.

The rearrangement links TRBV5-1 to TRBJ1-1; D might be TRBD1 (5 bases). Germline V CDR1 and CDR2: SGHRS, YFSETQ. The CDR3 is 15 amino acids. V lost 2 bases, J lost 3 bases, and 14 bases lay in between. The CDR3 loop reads CASSFTGALDTEAFF. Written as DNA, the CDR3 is TGCGCCAGCAGCTTTACCGGGGCGTTGGACACTGAAGCTTTCTTT.

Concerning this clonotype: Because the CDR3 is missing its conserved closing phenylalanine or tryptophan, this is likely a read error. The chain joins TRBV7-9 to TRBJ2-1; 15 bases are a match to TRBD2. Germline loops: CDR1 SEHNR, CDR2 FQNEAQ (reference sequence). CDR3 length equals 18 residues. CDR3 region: CASSSGLAGGHSCNEQFL. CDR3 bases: TGTGCCAGCAGCTCGGGACTAGCGGGAGGCCACTCCTGCAATGAGCAGTTCCTC.

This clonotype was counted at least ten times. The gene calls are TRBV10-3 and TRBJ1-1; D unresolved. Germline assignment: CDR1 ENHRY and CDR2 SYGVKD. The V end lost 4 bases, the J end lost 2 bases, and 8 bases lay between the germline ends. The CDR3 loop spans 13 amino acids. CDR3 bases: TGTGCCATCAGTGGATGGGCTAACACTGAAGCTTTCTTT. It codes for CAISGWANTEAFF.